This passage covers 30 T cell receptor beta chains from one sample sequenced in a study of cytomegalovirus exposure and HLA in healthy donors (dated by TCRdb to the late 2010s). Library preparation used the immunoSEQ multiplex PCR assay. A mixture of 60 forward primers for TCR Vbeta segments and 13 reverse primers for TCR Jbeta segments was used in the multiplex PCR. The table was pulled from immuneACCESS by TCRdb, which kept in-frame rearrangements only. Such tables lose some clones; where checked, under half of the loss comes from unresolved V genes, and the rest has no known cause. A total of roughly 110,000 clones appear in this sample, more than 70% of them only once. The biggest ten clones account for 2.5% of the sample. Sequencing was done on a sample of PBMCs. These receptors were collected from a man aged 35 to 55 in good health and CMV-seronegative.

J is TRBJ2-7 and V is TRBV7-2; D possibly corresponds to TRBD1 (5 bases). This CDR3 comprises 13 residues. The V gene lost 4 bases and the J gene lost 2 bases, with 9 bases spanning the gap. Per the germline V gene, CDR1 is SGHTA and CDR2 is FQGNSA. The CDR3 DNA reads as TGTGCCAGCAGCTCCCAGGGCCCCTACGAGCAGTACTTC. Its translation: CASSSQGPYEQYF. The whole variable domain, filled in from reference TRBV7-2 and TRBJ2-7, reads GAGVSQSPSNKVTEKGKDVELRCDPISGHTALYWYRQSLGQGLEFLIYFQGNSAPDKSGLPSDRFSAERTGGSVSTLTIQRTQQEDSAVYLCASSSQGPYEQYFGPGTRLTVT.

The rearrangement joins TRBV19 to TRBJ2-2, with 10 bases lining up with TRBD1. With V trimmed by 7 bases and J by 3 bases, 2 bases remained unmatched. The CDR3 has 14 residues. Per germline, CDR1 LNHDA and CDR2 SQIVND (reference sequence). The CDR3 here is CASIGTGDTGELFF. The CDR3 nucleotides are TGTGCCAGTATAGGGACAGGGGACACCGGGGAGCTGTTTTTT.

This clone was seen only a few times. The J gene is TRBJ2-3, the V gene TRBV11-3; 12 positions agree with TRBD2. V shed 4 bases, J shed 2 bases, and the junction held 4 bases outside the gene matches. CDR3 length equals 16 residues. The germline V gene has CDR1 SGHNT and CDR2 YENEEA. Here the CDR3 reads CASSSGLAGLTDTQYF. CDR3 nucleotides: TGTGCCAGCAGCTCCGGACTAGCGGGACTCACAGATACGCAGTATTTT.

The chain couples TRBV4-1 to TRBJ1-1; D perhaps matches TRBD1 (6 bases). The CDR3 contains 19 residues. V gave up 0 bases and J gave up 6 bases, with 26 bases separating them. Germline V CDR1 and CDR2: MGHRA, YSYEKL. The chain's CDR3 is CASSQDPEGGGGSRSEAFF. The CDR3 coding sequence is TGCGCCAGCAGCCAAGATCCCGAGGGAGGGGGGGGTTCTCGCTCTGAAGCTTTCTTT.

This chain connects TRBV10-3 to TRBJ2-1, with 15 bases lining up with TRBD2. Germline-derived CDR1 and CDR2 are ENHRY and SYGVKD. The CDR3 runs to 16 residues. V dropped 4 bases and J dropped 10; count of bases not matched to a gene: 8. CDR3 nucleotide sequence: TGTGCCATCAGTGGCCGGACTAGCGGGGGGGCTGAGGAGCAGTTCTTC. Translation gives CAISGRTSGGAEEQFF.

V is TRBV5-4 and J is TRBJ1-1; no definite D call. Trimming took 4 bases from V and 1 from J, leaving 11 bases between them. The CDR3 has 14 residues. Germline V gene lookup returns CDR1 SGHNT and CDR2 YYREEE (reference sequence). The CDR3 spells CASSPGRENTEAFF. The CDR3 DNA sequence: TGTGCCAGCAGCCCCGGACGGGAGAACACTGAAGCTTTCTTT.

This sequence joins TRBV19 and TRBJ2-2; the D gene is possibly TRBD2 (6 bases). Germline V gives CDR1 LNHDA, CDR2 SQIVND (reference sequence). V lost 4 bases and J 0 bases, leaving 12 bases between the germline ends. The CDR3 has 16 residues. The CDR3, as DNA: TGTGCCAGTAGTACGCCGCGGGACTCGAACACCGGGGAGCTGTTTTTT. It encodes CASSTPRDSNTGELFF.

This clone was counted only a few times. This chain joins TRBV28 and TRBJ2-5, with 7 bases that match TRBD2. V lost 6 bases and J lost 4; bases outside the gene matches: 8. The germline gives CDR1 MDHEN, CDR2 SYDVKM. CDR3 length equals 14 residues. The CDR3 here is CASRPTTSRETQYF. In DNA form, the CDR3 reads TGTGCCAGCAGACCCACGACTAGCAGAGAGACCCAGTACTTC.

This rearrangement joins TRBV2 to TRBJ2-5, with TRBD2 matching 8 bases. The CDR3 runs to 17 residues. Germline CDR1 is SNHLY and CDR2 is FYNNEI. V dropped 5 bases and J dropped 5; count of bases not matched to a gene: 16. DNA for the CDR3: TGTGCCAGCAGTAATGGGCAGGGACTAGGTCTCGGGGAGACCCAGTACTTC. Translating gives CASSNGQGLGLGETQYF.

The rearrangement joins TRBV7-9 to TRBJ1-1; D is ambiguous. V lost 0 bases to trimming and J lost 0 bases, with 5 bases between them. The CDR3 is made up of 14 amino acids. Per germline, CDR1 SEHNR and CDR2 FQNEAQ (reference sequence). DNA of the CDR3: TGTGCCAGCAGCTTAGCGGCGGTGAACACTGAAGCTTTCTTT. Its translation is CASSLAAVNTEAFF.

The chain has TRBV9 and TRBJ1-2, with unresolved D. Between the trimmed V and J ends, which lost 4 bases and 5 bases, there was a span of 9 bases. The CDR3 contains 12 residues. Looked up from germline, CDR1 is SGDLS and CDR2 is YYNGEE. The CDR3 nucleotides are TGTGCCAGCAGCAACGTCCGGTATGGCTACACCTTC. As protein: CASSNVRYGYTF.

V usage is TRBV4-1 and J usage is TRBJ1-2, with a possible D match to TRBD1 (5 bases). The CDR3 is 15 amino acids. The germline CDR1 and CDR2 sequences are MGHRA and YSYEKL. V was clipped by 4 bases and J by 6 bases, with 18 bases between them. The CDR3 is CASSPSGGVMHGYTF. The CDR3 DNA sequence: TGCGCCAGCAGCCCCTCGGGAGGGGTGATGCATGGCTACACCTTC.

The genes are TRBV4-1 and TRBJ1-5; a weak D match, TRBD1 (5 bases). V lost 1 base, J lost 1 base, and 14 bases lay in between. This CDR3 contains 17 residues. The V gene's germline CDR1 is MGHRA and CDR2 YSYEKL. The CDR3 sequence is CASSQGVRGRSNQPQHF. The DNA for the CDR3 is TGCGCCAGCAGCCAAGGAGTAAGGGGAAGGAGCAATCAGCCCCAGCATTTT.

The V gene is TRBV11-2, the J gene TRBJ2-5, with D maybe TRBD2 (6 bases). The CDR3 loop spans 13 amino acids. Deletions cut 5 bases from V and 1 base from J, with 8 bases between. The V gene's germline CDR1 is SGHAT and CDR2 FQNNGV. CDR3 sequence (DNA): TGTGCCAGCAGCCGGGGGAGCCAAGAGACCCAGTACTTC. It translates to CASSRGSQETQYF.

V gene TRBV6-5 combines with J gene TRBJ2-7; tentative D call: TRBD1 (6 bases). V gave up 0 bases and J gave up 4 bases, with 16 bases separating them. The CDR3 spans 16 residues. Per germline, CDR1 MNHEY and CDR2 SVGAGI. The CDR3 protein is CASSYSNSGRGYEQYF. As DNA, the CDR3 is TGTGCCAGCAGTTACTCGAACAGTGGCAGGGGATACGAGCAGTACTTC.

This clone appeared a few times. The V and J genes are TRBV10-3 and TRBJ1-1; D is unresolved. The CDR3 spans 12 residues. Trimming removed 4 bases from V and 4 bases from J, with 7 bases in between. Germline CDR1 is ENHRY and CDR2 is SYGVKD. The CDR3 loop is CAISAVLTEAFF. DNA for the CDR3: TGTGCCATCAGTGCAGTGCTCACTGAAGCTTTCTTT.

This chain links TRBV7-3 with TRBJ2-7; TRBD2 matches 8 bases. CDR3 length: 15 residues. V dropped 2 bases and J dropped 2; count of bases not matched to a gene: 5. Per the germline V gene, CDR1 is SGHTA and CDR2 is FQGTGA. This chain's CDR3 is CASSLAAGGTYEQYF. In DNA form, the CDR3 reads TGTGCCAGCAGCTTAGCGGCGGGGGGTACCTACGAGCAGTACTTC.

The V and J genes are TRBV6-1 and TRBJ1-2; no clear D. CDR1 is MNHNS, CDR2 SASEGT, per germline. Trimming shortened V by 0 bases and J by 3 bases, and 8 bases separated the two germline ends. The CDR3 consists of 14 residues. CDR3 residues: CASSEAPGDYGYTF. CDR3 coding DNA: TGTGCCAGCAGTGAAGCCCCGGGAGACTATGGCTACACCTTC.

The J gene is TRBJ2-1, the V gene TRBV5-1; the match to TRBD1 covers 10 bases. This CDR3 spans 15 amino acids. V was pared by 7 bases and J by 8 bases, with 12 bases of the junction left unmatched. Looked up from germline, CDR1 is SGHRS and CDR2 is YFSETQ. The CDR3 coding sequence is TGCGCCAGCCGCCTCGGGACAGGGGATGTTCATGAGCAGTTCTTC. This translates into CASRLGTGDVHEQFF.

Points on this clone: The same CDR3 can be traced to other DNA sequences in this sample. The chain combines TRBV15 with TRBJ1-2; D may be TRBD1 (6 bases). Germline assignment: CDR1 LNHNV and CDR2 YYDKDF (reference sequence). The germline V and J ends were trimmed by 2 bases and 2 bases, with 12 bases remaining between them. This CDR3 has 15 amino acids. In DNA form, the CDR3 reads TGTGCCACCAGCAGACCTACAACAGGGAACTATGGCTACACCTTC. Its translation is CATSRPTTGNYGYTF. The variable domain in full, with the rest retrieved from reference TRBV15 and TRBJ1-2, is DAMVIQNPRYQVTQFGKPVTLSCSQTLNHNVMYWYQQKSSQAPKLLFHYYDKDFNNEADTPDNFQSRRPNTSFCFLDIRSPGLGDTAMYLCATSRPTTGNYGYTFGSGTRLTVV.

The rearrangement joins TRBV6-1 to TRBJ2-7; 7 bases are a match to TRBD1. The CDR3 has 12 amino acids. Germline V lookup: CDR1 MNHNS, CDR2 SASEGT. Losses at the gene ends were 6 bases for V and 4 bases for J; bases not matched to a gene: 3. The CDR3 loop is CASRWDRYEQYF. CDR3 sequence (DNA): TGTGCCAGCAGGTGGGACAGATACGAGCAGTACTTC.

The rearrangement links TRBV5-6 to TRBJ1-1, with unresolved D. V lost 4 bases to trimming and J lost 5 bases, with 15 bases between them. The germline CDR1 and CDR2 sequences are SGHDT and YYEEEE. This CDR3 has 14 residues. The CDR3 DNA reads as TGTGCCAGCAGCCCCTTAAATCGGGTGACTGAAGCTTTCTTT. Protein product: CASSPLNRVTEAFF.

There are a few counts of this clone. The chain is built from TRBV12-5 and TRBJ2-3; D is uncertain. This CDR3 region has 12 residues. Germline V CDR1 and CDR2: LGHNT, FRNRAP. Trimming pared 5 bases from V and 1 base from J, leaving 4 bases between. This chain's CDR3 is CASGARTDTQYF. The DNA of the CDR3 is TGTGCTAGTGGTGCGCGCACAGATACGCAGTATTTT.

This chain uses TRBV7-2 with TRBJ1-1; D might be TRBD1 (5 bases). Germline CDR1 reads SGHTA; CDR2 reads FQGNSA. V was cut by 0 bases and J by 4 bases, with 12 bases left in between. The CDR3 consists of 15 residues. CDR3 nucleotides: TGTGCCAGCAGCTTAGCGTCGCAGGGTAGCACTGAAGCTTTCTTT. This gives the protein CASSLASQGSTEAFF.

CDR3 in amino acids: CASSSPGSPLHF. In nucleotides, the CDR3 is TGTGCCAGCAGCTCACCAGGGTCACCCCTCCACTTT. The chain employs TRBV5-6 and TRBJ1-6; possibly TRBD1 for D (5 bases). This CDR3 region has 12 residues. V was shortened by 3 bases and J by 10 bases, with 8 bases between the two germline ends. Germline values: CDR1 SGHDT, CDR2 YYEEEE.

The J gene is TRBJ2-3, the V gene TRBV5-1; tentative D call: TRBD2 (6 bases). Germline assignment: CDR1 SGHRS and CDR2 YFSETQ. V was clipped by 4 bases and J by 5 bases, with 8 bases between them. The CDR3 totals 12 residues. CDR3 region: CASSPGGDTQYF. CDR3 in DNA: TGCGCCAGCAGCCCCGGGGGAGATACGCAGTATTTT. The complete variable domain, with remaining parts taken from reference TRBV5-1 and TRBJ2-3, reads KAGVTQTPRYLIKTRGQQVTLSCSPISGHRSVSWYQQTPGQGLQFLFEYFSETQRNKGNFPGRFSGRQFSNSRSEMNVSTLELGDSALYLCASSPGGDTQYFGPGTRLTVL.

This clone was counted a single time. The genes are TRBV11-3 and TRBJ2-4, with D tentatively TRBD2 (5 bases). CDR3 length: 15 amino acids. Trimming took 4 bases from V and 3 from J, leaving 13 bases between them. CDR1 and CDR2 (germline): SGHNT, YENEEA. CDR3 nucleotides: TGTGCCAGCAGCTCGATCCTAGGAGGCAAAAACATTCAGTACTTC. It specifies CASSSILGGKNIQYF.

This clone showed up just a few times. This chain uses TRBV4-1 with TRBJ2-7, with 10 nucleotides matching TRBD2. The CDR3 contains 15 residues. Germline values: CDR1 MGHRA, CDR2 YSYEKL. The junction had 5 bases not matched to a gene; V was cut back by 2 bases and J by 4 bases. The CDR3 here is CASSQLAGALYEQYF. The CDR3 region has the DNA TGCGCCAGCAGCCAACTAGCGGGGGCCCTTTACGAGCAGTACTTC.

The chain couples TRBV7-2 to TRBJ2-5, with D tentatively TRBD1 (5 bases). CDR1 SGHTA and CDR2 FQGNSA come from the germline V gene. The CDR3 is 15 residues long. Deletions cut 3 bases from V and 7 bases from J, with 18 bases between. CDR3: CASSFGNSGHATQYF. CDR3 bases: TGTGCCAGCAGCTTTGGGAACTCAGGGCATGCGACCCAGTACTTC.

This chain connects TRBV5-1 to TRBJ1-1; D unresolved. This CDR3 spans 13 amino acids. Germline assignment: CDR1 SGHRS and CDR2 YFSETQ. Trimming stripped 4 bases from V and 1 base from J, with 8 bases between. The CDR3 nucleotides are TGCGCCAGCAGCCGACAATCGAACACTGAAGCTTTCTTT. Its translation: CASSRQSNTEAFF.